The T cell receptor (beta chain) under discussion was sequenced for a study of cytomegalovirus exposure and HLA in healthy donors. With 60 Vbeta and 13 Jbeta primers, the PCR was carried out. Assay: immunoSEQ multiplex PCR; the TCRdb copy retains only in-frame clones and omits some. The profile shows some 100,000 clones, about four fifths of them singletons. Germline assignment: CDR1 LNHDA and CDR2 SQIVND (reference sequence). This CDR3 contains 16 residues. V shed 5 bases and J 2 bases; nucleotides not matched to a gene: 7. This clonotype originated in a female donor in good health and CMV-seropositive. The J gene is TRBJ2-1, the V gene TRBV19; 9 bases line up with TRBD2. Material for sequencing was PBMCs. Here the CDR3 DNA reads TGTGCCAGTAGTTCAATTAGCGGGGGCACCTACAATGAGCAGTTCTTC. Translation gives CASSSISGGTYNEQFF.